The clone carrying this TCR beta chain came up a few times. The antigen is unknown. The sample is drawn from a study of T cell responses to AZD1222 COVID-19 vaccine. Overall study: Second-dose timings of about 4 or about 12 weeks were pooled.

This CDR3 region has 15 residues. From germline, CDR1 is SNHLY and CDR2 FYNNEI. Trimming stripped 4 bases from V and 4 bases from J, with 16 bases between. Only in-frame clones appear in the TCRdb table, and some are missing; sequencing was by immunoSEQ multiplex PCR. The table has more than 95,000 clones, about 94% seen once. Study outcomes and limitations: None of the repertoires were sampled until the peak T cell response had passed. White British donors predominated, females outnumbered males, and clonal diversity was possibly underestimated.

Sequencing was performed on peripheral blood, taken on day 0 of AZD1222 vaccination. This clonotype was sampled from an adult in good health. This chain uses TRBV2 with TRBJ2-5, with D unclear. The CDR3 sequence: CASSVTALGLETQYF. Here the CDR3 DNA reads TGTGCCAGCAGTGTTACTGCGCTGGGTCTAGAGACCCAGTACTTC.